What follows are 16 T cell receptor beta chains derived from one specimen sequenced in a study of Ad26.COV2.S vaccination and SARS-CoV-2 variants. Method: immunoSEQ multiplex PCR; TCRdb's copy keeps in-frame clones and lacks some. The sample has about 420,000 clones, around nine tenths seen once. Treatment of the sample: some 20 received Ad26.COV2.S at low or high dose, single or two shots; about 5 received placebo; per-sample allocation not given. The study sampled participants on day 63 after the first vaccine or placebo injection. The sample here was peripheral blood, taken in a trial of Ad26.COV2.S vaccine versus placebo. The receptor source for this set is a person aged 18-65 years who received the Ad26.COV2.S COVID-19 vaccine or a placebo.

This chain uses TRBV7-8 with TRBJ1-5; tentatively, D is TRBD1 (6 bases). Germline V CDR1 and CDR2: SGHVS, FQNEAQ. The CDR3 loop spans 16 amino acids. Trimming removed 5 bases from V and 1 base from J, with 15 bases in between. The CDR3, as DNA: TGTGCCAGCAGCACGACCGGGGGGGGCAGCAATCAGCCCCAGCATTTT. This sequence encodes CASSTTGGGSNQPQHF.

The chain couples TRBV15 to TRBJ2-7; D gene uncertain. The CDR3 has 13 residues. The germline V and J ends were trimmed by 1 base and 1 base, with 5 bases remaining between them. Germline CDR1 reads LNHNV; CDR2 reads YYDKDF (reference sequence). The CDR3 reads CATSRGSSYEQYF. For the CDR3, the DNA is TGTGCCACCAGCAGAGGGTCTTCCTACGAGCAGTACTTC.

The J gene is TRBJ2-1, the V gene TRBV28, with TRBD1 matching over 9 bases. The CDR3 length is 12 residues. The germline gives CDR1 MDHEN, CDR2 SYDVKM. Trimming at V came to 9 bases and at J to 10 bases, leaving 7 bases not matched to a gene. The CDR3 nucleotides read TGTGCCAGTTGGGACAGGGCGAACGAGCAGTTCTTC. Translating gives CASWDRANEQFF.

CDR3 coding DNA: TGTGCCAGCAGCCGGACAGGGGGAGACGAGCAGTACTTC. This gives the protein CASSRTGGDEQYF. This chain uses TRBV11-2 with TRBJ2-7; 10 bases match TRBD1. Germline V gene lookup returns CDR1 SGHAT and CDR2 FQNNGV. The CDR3 extends over 13 amino acids. The V segment lost 5 bases and the J segment 5 bases; nucleotides outside the gene matches: 3.

This clone has a single count. In nucleotides, the CDR3 is TGTGCCAGCAGCCTCGGGGGGGGTGAAGTCAATGAGCAGTTCTTC. Amino acid sequence: CASSLGGGEVNEQFF. This chain connects TRBV11-2 to TRBJ2-1; 8 nucleotides line up with TRBD2. The V gene end was trimmed by 5 bases and the J gene end by 6 bases; junction bases not matched to a gene: 9. The CDR3 is 15 residues long. Germline lookup yields CDR1 SGHAT and CDR2 FQNNGV.

The chain joins TRBV6-2 or TRBV6-3 to TRBJ2-2; D possibly corresponds to TRBD2 (6 bases). V was pared by 3 bases and J by 5 bases, with 19 bases between. There are 17 residues in the CDR3. Germline V gene lookup returns CDR1 MNHEY and CDR2 SVGEGT. CDR3 region: CASSYTPWRDNTGELFF. In DNA, the CDR3 is TGTGCCAGCAGTTATACCCCCTGGAGGGATAATACCGGGGAGCTGTTTTTT.

The CDR3 reads CASSFSFTDTQYF. For the CDR3, the DNA is TGTGCCAGCAGTTTCAGCTTCACAGATACGCAGTATTTT. The chain is built from TRBV28 and TRBJ2-3; D is undetermined. This CDR3 has 13 amino acids. V was cut by 3 bases and J by 2 bases, with 6 bases left in between. CDR1 and CDR2 from the germline V gene are MDHEN and SYDVKM.

The chain has TRBV7-9 and TRBJ2-5; TRBD1 is a possible D gene (7 bases). CDR1 SEHNR and CDR2 FQNEAQ come from the germline V gene (reference sequence). V lost 3 bases and J lost 2, with 13 bases in between. The CDR3 runs to 15 residues. CDR3: CASSFAGGLQETQYF. Here the CDR3 DNA reads TGTGCCAGCAGCTTTGCAGGGGGGCTACAAGAGACCCAGTACTTC.

The V call is TRBV10-3, the J call TRBJ2-5; TRBD1 agrees at 8 bases. The germline CDR1 and CDR2 sequences are ENHRY and SYGVKD. The CDR3 sequence is 16 residues long. V shed 0 bases and J 5 bases; nucleotides not matched to a gene: 8. The CDR3 nucleotides read TGTGCCATCAGTGAGTCAGGGTCAGGGGGCTTGGAGACCCAGTACTTC. It codes for CAISESGSGGLETQYF.

The chain couples TRBV18 to TRBJ2-3; 12 bases map to TRBD2. V gave up 3 bases and J gave up 3 bases; unmatched junction bases: 7. Germline-derived CDR1 and CDR2 are KGHSH and LQKENI. This CDR3 region has 17 residues. CDR3 sequence (DNA): TGTGCCAGCTCACCGCTAGCGGGGGGGCCTGTTACAGATACGCAGTATTTT. The encoded protein is CASSPLAGGPVTDTQYF.

The rearrangement links TRBV6-5 to TRBJ2-7; a weak D match, TRBD2 (6 bases). In germline, CDR1 is MNHEY, CDR2 SVGAGI. The CDR3 length is 16 residues. Trimming shortened V by 4 bases and J by 4 bases, and 20 bases separated the two germline ends. CDR3 sequence reads: CASSFRAPGLLYEQYF. The CDR3 nucleotides read TGTGCCAGCAGTTTCCGAGCCCCGGGACTGTTATACGAGCAGTACTTC.

V usage is TRBV7-2 and J usage is TRBJ2-1; 13 bases map to TRBD2. The V and J ends lost 0 bases and 6 bases, in that order; junction bases with no gene match: 8. Germline V gene data show CDR1 as SGHTA and CDR2 as FQGNSA. The CDR3 runs to 18 residues. Here the CDR3 DNA reads TGTGCCAGCAGCTTAGCACTAGCGGGGGGGCCCGGCTTCAATGAGCAGTTCTTC. It encodes CASSLALAGGPGFNEQFF. Together with reference TRBV7-2 and TRBJ2-1, the CDR3 gives the full variable domain: GAGVSQSPSNKVTEKGKDVELRCDPISGHTALYWYRQSLGQGLEFLIYFQGNSAPDKSGLPSDRFSAERTGGSVSTLTIQRTQQEDSAVYLCASSLALAGGPGFNEQFFGPGTRLTVL.

The chain couples TRBV27 to TRBJ1-2; no clear D. Looked up from germline, CDR1 is MNHEY and CDR2 is SMNVEV (reference sequence). V lost 5 bases, J lost 8 bases, and 15 bases lay in between. The CDR3 loop spans 13 amino acids. This CDR3 reads CASSPGDYPGYTF. In DNA, the CDR3 is TGTGCCAGCAGTCCCGGGGATTATCCGGGCTACACCTTC.

This clone came up once. The rearrangement joins TRBV28 to TRBJ2-5; tentatively, D is TRBD2 (6 bases). From germline, CDR1 is MDHEN and CDR2 SYDVKM. V was shortened by 2 bases and J by 2 bases, with 15 bases between the two germline ends. The CDR3 totals 16 residues. CDR3 loop: CASSLRGSERQETQYF. For the CDR3, the DNA is TGTGCCAGCAGTTTACGGGGGTCGGAGAGACAAGAGACCCAGTACTTC.

This clone was counted once. V usage is TRBV7-9 and J usage is TRBJ1-1, with no clear D. V lost 5 bases, J lost 1 base, and 17 bases lay in between. The CDR3 totals 16 residues. Per germline, CDR1 SEHNR and CDR2 FQNEAQ (reference sequence). The CDR3: CASSGQAGRWNTEAFF. DNA for the CDR3: TGTGCCAGCAGCGGCCAAGCCGGGCGGTGGAACACTGAAGCTTTCTTT.

The V and J genes are TRBV15 and TRBJ2-7; D perhaps matches TRBD1 (6 bases). The V gene lost 4 bases and the J gene lost 6 bases, with 16 bases spanning the gap. This CDR3 is 14 amino acids long. Germline V gives CDR1 LNHNV, CDR2 YYDKDF (reference sequence). CDR3 amino acids: CATSTYRVEGEQYF. The CDR3 DNA is TGTGCCACCAGCACCTACAGGGTTGAGGGCGAGCAGTACTTC.